Presented here are 5 T cell receptor beta chains from one specimen sequenced in a study of human T cells and chemical hapten exposure. The time point here: patch test 3, about 24 weeks after DPC sensitization. Treatment specified: therapeutic diphenylcyclopropenone sensitization with weekly scalp DPC. A single record per CDR3 protein comes from TCRdb applying MiXCR to the RACE reads. The data show about 190,000 distinct CDR3 sequences, about 22% seen once. Specimen: whole blood, collected in connection with sensitization to the hapten diphenylcyclopropenone (DPC). The receptors were sampled from a woman aged 40 to 49 with alopecia areata. Some clones in this sample may be carry-over from other donors' samples.

V and J are TRBV20-1 and TRBJ2-7, with D tentatively TRBD2 (6 bases). The CDR3 is 14 amino acids. V was trimmed by 5 bases and J by 4 bases, leaving 18 bases between them. Germline lookup yields CDR1 DFQATT and CDR2 SNEGSKA (reference sequence). The CDR3 region has the DNA TGCAGTGCTCCTAACCTACTAGCTAGGTACGAGCAGTACTTC. The encoded protein is CSAPNLLARYEQYF.

This clonotype was counted between two and nine times. This chain uses TRBV6-2 or TRBV6-3 with TRBJ1-5; a weak D match, TRBD1 (6 bases). The germline gives CDR1 MNHEY, CDR2 SVGEGT. The CDR3 extends over 17 amino acids. V dropped 2 bases and J dropped 11 bases, with 25 bases sitting between them. Written as DNA, the CDR3 is TGTGCCAGCAGTTACGCACAGGGTTCGGGGCCCTTCGGGACCCAGCATTTT. Its translation: CASSYAQGSGPFGTQHF.

A few counts support this clonotype. The genes are TRBV18 and TRBJ2-1; D remains ambiguous. Trimming took 3 bases from V and 8 from J, leaving 14 bases between them. From germline, CDR1 is KGHSH and CDR2 LQKENI. CDR3 length: 14 residues. CDR3 amino acids: CASSPGLPPDEQFF. In nucleotides, the CDR3 is TGTGCCAGCTCACCTGGGCTCCCCCCCGATGAGCAGTTCTTC.

Many counts were recorded for this clonotype. The J gene is TRBJ2-3, the V gene TRBV29-1; D is possibly TRBD1 (5 bases). The CDR3 sequence is 13 residues long. Between the trimmed V and J ends, which lost 4 bases and 1 base, there was a span of 9 bases. Germline values: CDR1 SQVTM, CDR2 ANQGSEA. CDR3 sequence: CSVAGPGTDTQYF. The CDR3 DNA reads TGCAGCGTTGCAGGGCCCGGCACAGATACGCAGTATTTT.

In this sample, this clonotype turned up many times. The CDR3 region is CASSLGLASDEQFF. CDR3 in DNA: TGTGCCAGCAGCTTAGGACTAGCAAGCGATGAGCAGTTCTTC. The rearrangement links TRBV11-1 to TRBJ2-1, with 7 bases matching TRBD2. The CDR3 consists of 14 residues. Trimming removed 1 base from V and 8 bases from J; junction bases left unmatched: 5. Germline V gives CDR1 SGHAT, CDR2 FQDESV (reference sequence).